These 24 T cell receptor beta chains share one sample of origin, sequenced in a study of cytomegalovirus exposure and HLA in healthy donors. Primers: 60 Vbeta forward and 13 Jbeta reverse. TCRdb's copy holds only in-frame clones and misses some; the assay was immunoSEQ multiplex PCR. The data contain 200,000 to 250,000 clones, around 80% of them singletons. Input material: PBMCs. Receptors were obtained from a male donor in good health and CMV-seronegative.

This sequence joins TRBV6-6 and TRBJ2-7; 9 bases fit TRBD1. V trimming: 3 bases; J trimming: 6 bases; junction bases outside the gene matches: 6. CDR3 length: 14 amino acids. Germline V lookup: CDR1 MNHNY, CDR2 SVGAGI (reference sequence). The CDR3 loop is CASSYGTGTGEQYF. The CDR3 coding sequence is TGTGCCAGCAGTTATGGGACAGGGACCGGCGAGCAGTACTTC.

This chain joins TRBV18 and TRBJ1-2; D may be TRBD1 (6 bases). V lost 2 bases, J lost 8 bases, and 24 bases lay in between. This CDR3 is built from 17 residues. Germline CDR1 and CDR2: KGHSH and LQKENI. In DNA, the CDR3 is TGTGCCAGCTCACCATCTCAAACCGGGACGGACAGTAGAGGCTACACCTTC. Its translation is CASSPSQTGTDSRGYTF.

V is TRBV27 and J is TRBJ2-7; 10 bases are a match to TRBD1. The CDR3 is 15 residues long. Germline-derived CDR1 and CDR2 are MNHEY and SMNVEV (reference sequence). V was pared by 5 bases and J by 2 bases, with 6 bases of the junction left unmatched. Here the CDR3 reads CASSTPGTGAYEQYF. The CDR3, as DNA: TGTGCCAGCAGTACACCCGGGACAGGGGCCTACGAGCAGTACTTC.

In DNA, the CDR3 is TGTGCCAGCCGCAACCCGGACAGGACGAACTACAATGAGCAGTTCTTC. It specifies CASRNPDRTNYNEQFF. The V and J genes are TRBV5-4 and TRBJ2-1, with 7 nucleotides matching TRBD1. Germline CDR1 SGHNT, CDR2 YYREEE (reference sequence). The trim removed 7 bases at V and 3 bases at J, leaving 13 bases unmatched. CDR3 length equals 16 residues.

The CDR3 spells CASSSRQGVSYEQYF. The CDR3 bases are TGTGCCAGCAGCTCCCGACAGGGTGTAAGCTACGAGCAGTACTTC. The chain has TRBV7-9 and TRBJ2-7; 7 positions match TRBD1. CDR3 length: 15 residues. Germline CDR1 SEHNR, CDR2 FQNEAQ (reference sequence). Trimming removed 4 bases from V and 3 bases from J; junction bases left unmatched: 9. The variable domain in full, completed from reference TRBV7-9 and TRBJ2-7, reads DTGVSQNPRHKITKRGQNVTFRCDPISEHNRLYWYRQTLGQGPEFLTYFQNEAQLEKSRLLSDRFSAERPKGSFSTLEIQRTEQGDSAMYLCASSSRQGVSYEQYFGPGTRLTVT.

The V call is TRBV5-1, the J call TRBJ1-2; D is undetermined. This CDR3 is 13 amino acids long. V was clipped by 3 bases and J by 8 bases, with 14 bases between them. Germline V gives CDR1 SGHRS, CDR2 YFSETQ. The CDR3 region is CASSSRPEGGYTF. The CDR3 coding sequence is TGCGCCAGCAGCTCGCGACCGGAGGGAGGCTACACCTTC.

The J gene is TRBJ2-2, the V gene TRBV5-1; D possibly corresponds to TRBD1 (6 bases). The germline V gene encodes CDR1 SGHRS and CDR2 YFSETQ. The CDR3 has 15 residues. V was clipped by 4 bases and J by 2 bases, with 12 bases between them. The CDR3 spells CASSIGQLNTGELFF. The DNA for the CDR3 is TGCGCCAGCAGCATCGGACAGCTAAACACCGGGGAGCTGTTTTTT.

Regarding this clone: Other DNA variants within this sample encode the same CDR3. This chain links TRBV2 with TRBJ2-2; D remains ambiguous. From germline, CDR1 is SNHLY and CDR2 FYNNEI. V lost 6 bases and J 2 bases, leaving 4 bases between the germline ends. The CDR3 totals 12 residues. CDR3 loop: CASSLNTGELFF. DNA for the CDR3: TGTGCCAGCAGCCTTAACACCGGGGAGCTGTTTTTT.

The rearrangement uses TRBV28 and TRBJ2-1, with 9 positions matching TRBD1. The length of the CDR3 is 20 residues. J was trimmed by 5 bases and V by 7 bases; bases with no gene match: 24. Germline V gene data show CDR1 as MDHEN and CDR2 as SYDVKM. The CDR3 bases are TGTGCCAGCACCGCAACAGGGGGCAACCGGATTTTCGGGGTGGACAATGAGCAGTTCTTC. This sequence encodes CASTATGGNRIFGVDNEQFF.

The chain employs TRBV28 and TRBJ1-5, with 10 bases that match TRBD1. V was clipped by 4 bases and J by 3 bases; unmatched bases: 6. There are 16 residues in the CDR3. CDR1 and CDR2 from the germline V gene are MDHEN and SYDVKM. In DNA, the CDR3 is TGTGCCAGCAGTTGCCGGGACAGGGGCTCCAATCAGCCCCAGCATTTT. This sequence encodes CASSCRDRGSNQPQHF.

The chain has TRBV7-9 and TRBJ2-2, with D perhaps TRBD2 (5 bases). V was trimmed by 1 base and J by 5 bases, leaving 17 bases between them. Per the germline V gene, CDR1 is SEHNR and CDR2 is FQNEAQ (reference sequence). This CDR3 is built from 17 residues. CDR3 protein: CASSLEGGPRVTGELFF. The CDR3 bases are TGTGCCAGCAGCTTAGAGGGTGGCCCGCGGGTGACCGGGGAGCTGTTTTTT.

The chain joins TRBV29-1 to TRBJ2-2; 12 bases align to TRBD2. The J segment lost 7 bases and the V segment lost 6 bases, leaving 9 bases of the junction unmatched. From germline, CDR1 is SQVTM and CDR2 ANQGSEA. The CDR3 covers 15 residues. The CDR3 reads CSVGGTSGYGGELFF. DNA of the CDR3: TGCAGCGTGGGGGGGACTAGCGGGTATGGCGGGGAGCTGTTTTTT.

The chain's CDR3 is CASSQLMNEQFF. The CDR3 coding sequence is TGTGCCAGCAGCCAACTTATGAATGAGCAGTTCTTC. The V and J genes are TRBV7-8 and TRBJ2-1; unclear D gene. Deletions cut 5 bases from V and 7 bases from J, with 9 bases between. Germline V CDR1 and CDR2: SGHVS, FQNEAQ. This CDR3 spans 12 amino acids.

The gene calls are TRBV18 and TRBJ2-1, with D hard to call. Germline values: CDR1 KGHSH, CDR2 LQKENI. This CDR3 is 12 amino acids long. The V end was cut by 4 bases, the J end by 6 bases, with 7 bases between. The CDR3 loop is CASSLGTNEQFF. The CDR3 nucleotides are TGTGCCAGCTCACTCGGTACCAATGAGCAGTTCTTC.

This chain links TRBV2 with TRBJ1-5; D call uncertain. CDR3 length: 12 residues. V was clipped by 4 bases and J by 10 bases, with 11 bases between them. CDR1 and CDR2 (germline): SNHLY, FYNNEI. As DNA, the CDR3 is TGTGCCAGCAGTGGGGAGCCCCTACCCCAGCATTTT. This translates into CASSGEPLPQHF. Looking up the rest from reference TRBV2 and TRBJ1-5 gives the full variable domain: EPEVTQTPSHQVTQMGQEVILRCVPISNHLYFYWYRQILGQKVEFLVSFYNNEISEKSEIFDDQFSVERPDGSNFTLKIRSTKLEDSAMYFCASSGEPLPQHFGDGTRLSIL.

This chain connects TRBV7-5 to TRBJ1-5; the table gives TRBD1 as D, unverified against the DNA. TRBV7-5 is labeled a pseudogene. The CDR3 is 16 amino acids. The CDR3 region has the DNA TGTGCCAGAAGCTTAGTGGCCCGTTATAGCAATCAGCCCCAGCATTTT. Amino acid sequence: CARSLVARYSNQPQHF.

This clone was found once. This chain connects TRBV28 to TRBJ2-2, with 14 bases matching TRBD2. CDR3 size: 16 residues. CDR1 and CDR2 (germline): MDHEN, SYDVKM. V trimming: 5 bases; J trimming: 7 bases; junction bases outside the gene matches: 6. Here the CDR3 DNA reads TGTGCCAGCAGTAACATCGGGACTAGCGGGAGCGGGGAGCTGTTTTTT. It encodes CASSNIGTSGSGELFF.

The chain is built from TRBV20-1 and TRBJ1-3; D is unresolved. V lost 6 bases and J lost 3, with 6 bases in between. Per the germline V gene, CDR1 is DFQATT and CDR2 is SNEGSKA (reference sequence). The CDR3 spans 11 residues. CDR3 sequence (DNA): TGCAGTGCGGCTGATGGAAACACCATATATTTT. Translated: CSAADGNTIYF.

The J gene is TRBJ2-2, the V gene TRBV6-1; D not certain. V was shortened by 7 bases and J by 2 bases, with 8 bases between the two germline ends. The V gene's germline CDR1 is MNHNS and CDR2 SASEGT. The CDR3 is made up of 13 amino acids. CDR3 sequence reads: CASTLLNTGELFF. CDR3 DNA sequence: TGTGCCAGCACACTCCTAAACACCGGGGAGCTGTTTTTT.

The chain joins TRBV4-1 to TRBJ1-3, with 8 bases matching TRBD1. Trimming took 0 bases from V and 0 from J; bases not matched to a gene: 7. The CDR3 covers 18 residues. Germline CDR1 reads MGHRA; CDR2 reads YSYEKL. CDR3 amino acids: CASSQDRQGPISGNTIYF. The CDR3 DNA sequence: TGCGCCAGCAGCCAAGATCGACAGGGGCCCATCTCTGGAAACACCATATATTTT.

This clone was recorded a few times. The chain uses TRBV28 and TRBJ1-4; TRBD1 aligns across 9 bases. Germline CDR1 and CDR2: MDHEN and SYDVKM. V shed 5 bases, J shed 7 bases, and the junction held 5 bases outside the gene matches. The CDR3 loop spans 14 amino acids. The CDR3: CASSPWTGVEKLFF. CDR3 nucleotides: TGTGCCAGCAGTCCCTGGACAGGGGTTGAAAAACTGTTTTTT.

The V and J genes are TRBV5-4 and TRBJ2-1; D might be TRBD2 (6 bases). CDR1 and CDR2 from the germline V gene are SGHNT and YYREEE (reference sequence). V was cut by 4 bases and J by 0 bases, with 8 bases left in between. The length of the CDR3 is 14 residues. The CDR3 sequence: CASSPGSSYNEQFF. CDR3 coding DNA: TGTGCCAGCAGCCCCGGGAGCTCCTACAATGAGCAGTTCTTC.

V gene TRBV27 combines with J gene TRBJ2-3, with 11 positions matching TRBD1. J gave up 0 bases and V 5 bases, and 7 bases lay outside the gene matches. Germline V gene data show CDR1 as MNHEY and CDR2 as SMNVEV (reference sequence). The CDR3 loop spans 17 amino acids. CDR3 loop: CASSVGTGGPSTDTQYF. The CDR3 coding sequence is TGTGCCAGCAGTGTCGGGACAGGGGGACCTAGCACAGATACGCAGTATTTT.

V gene TRBV14 combines with J gene TRBJ1-2, with 7 bases that match TRBD1. In germline, CDR1 is SGHDN, CDR2 FVKESK. V gave up 4 bases and J gave up 4 bases; unmatched junction bases: 3. The CDR3 spans 13 residues. CDR3 sequence: CASSPGQTYGYTF. The CDR3 DNA reads TGTGCCAGCAGCCCGGGACAGACCTATGGCTACACCTTC.